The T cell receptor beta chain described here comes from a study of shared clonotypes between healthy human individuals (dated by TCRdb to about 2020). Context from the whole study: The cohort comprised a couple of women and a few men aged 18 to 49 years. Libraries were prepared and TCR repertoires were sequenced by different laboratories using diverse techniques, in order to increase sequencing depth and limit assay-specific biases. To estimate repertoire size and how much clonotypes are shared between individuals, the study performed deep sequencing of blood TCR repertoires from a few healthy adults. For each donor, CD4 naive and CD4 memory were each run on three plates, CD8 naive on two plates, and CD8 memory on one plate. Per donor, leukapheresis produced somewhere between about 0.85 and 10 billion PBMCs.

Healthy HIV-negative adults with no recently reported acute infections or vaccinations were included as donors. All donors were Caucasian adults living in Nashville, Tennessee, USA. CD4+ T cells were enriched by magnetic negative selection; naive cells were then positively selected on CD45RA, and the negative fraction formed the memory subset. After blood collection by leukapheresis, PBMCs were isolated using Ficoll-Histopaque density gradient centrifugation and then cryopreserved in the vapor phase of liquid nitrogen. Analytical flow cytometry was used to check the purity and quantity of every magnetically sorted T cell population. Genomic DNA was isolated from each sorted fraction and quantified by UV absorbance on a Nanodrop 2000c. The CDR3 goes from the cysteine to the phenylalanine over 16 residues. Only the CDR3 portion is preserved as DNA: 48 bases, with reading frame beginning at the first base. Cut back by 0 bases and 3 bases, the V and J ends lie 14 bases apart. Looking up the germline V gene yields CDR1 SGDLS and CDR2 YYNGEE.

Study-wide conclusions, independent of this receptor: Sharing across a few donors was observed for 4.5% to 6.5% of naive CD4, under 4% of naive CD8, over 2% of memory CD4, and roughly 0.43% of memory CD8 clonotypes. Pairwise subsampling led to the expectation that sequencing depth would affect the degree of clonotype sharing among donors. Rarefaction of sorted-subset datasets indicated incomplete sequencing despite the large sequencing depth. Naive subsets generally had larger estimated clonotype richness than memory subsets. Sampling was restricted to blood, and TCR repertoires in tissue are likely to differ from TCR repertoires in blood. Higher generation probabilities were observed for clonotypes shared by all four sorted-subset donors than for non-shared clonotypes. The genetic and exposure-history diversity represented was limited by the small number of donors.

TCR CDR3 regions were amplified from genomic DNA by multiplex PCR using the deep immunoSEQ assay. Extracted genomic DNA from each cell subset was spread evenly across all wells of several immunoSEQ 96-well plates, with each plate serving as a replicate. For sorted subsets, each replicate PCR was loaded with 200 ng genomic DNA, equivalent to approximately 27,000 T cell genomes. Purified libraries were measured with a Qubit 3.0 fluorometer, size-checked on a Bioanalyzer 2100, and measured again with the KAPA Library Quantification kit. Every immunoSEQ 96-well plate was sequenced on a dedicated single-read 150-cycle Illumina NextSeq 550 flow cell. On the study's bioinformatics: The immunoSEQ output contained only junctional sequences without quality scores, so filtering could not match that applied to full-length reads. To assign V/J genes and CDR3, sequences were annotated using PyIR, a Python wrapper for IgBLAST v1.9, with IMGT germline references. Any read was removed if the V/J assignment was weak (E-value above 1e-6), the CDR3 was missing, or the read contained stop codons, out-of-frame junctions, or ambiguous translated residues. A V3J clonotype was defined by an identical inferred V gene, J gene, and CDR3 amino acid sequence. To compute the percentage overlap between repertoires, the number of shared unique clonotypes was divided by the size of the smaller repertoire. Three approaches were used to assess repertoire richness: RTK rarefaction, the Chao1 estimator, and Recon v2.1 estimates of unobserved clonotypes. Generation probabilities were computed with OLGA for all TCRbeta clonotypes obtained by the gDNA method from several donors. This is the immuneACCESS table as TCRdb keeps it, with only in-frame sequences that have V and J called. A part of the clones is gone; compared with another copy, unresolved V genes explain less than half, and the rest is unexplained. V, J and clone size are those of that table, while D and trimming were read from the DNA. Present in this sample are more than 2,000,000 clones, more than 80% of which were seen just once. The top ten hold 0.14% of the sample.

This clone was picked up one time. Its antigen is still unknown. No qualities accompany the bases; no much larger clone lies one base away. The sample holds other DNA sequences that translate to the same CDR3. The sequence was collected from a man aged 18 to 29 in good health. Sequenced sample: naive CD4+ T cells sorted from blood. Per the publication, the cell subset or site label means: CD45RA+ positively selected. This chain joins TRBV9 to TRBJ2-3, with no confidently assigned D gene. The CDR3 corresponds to CASSVGEGMRTDTQYF. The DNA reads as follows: TGTGCCAGCAGCGTAGGCGAAGGGATGAGGACAGATACGCAGTATTTT.